The subject of this entry is one TCR beta chain. The antigen is undetermined. During its preparation, the TCRbeta library received unique molecular identifiers. From the PCR reads, TCRdb called clonotypes with MiXCR, one entry per CDR3 protein. In the table there are 500,000 to 750,000 distinct CDR3 sequences, around 13% of which are singletons. These data are taken from a study of T-cell reconstitution after alpha-beta-depleted transplantation in children. Study outcomes and limitations: Some patients owed their high day-60 TCRbeta diversity to surviving recipient T cells and thymic progenitors. About two months after transplant, alpha-beta T cells reportedly came from several hundred expanded graft clones. One year after transplant, T-cell counts and diversity came mostly from newly produced T cells.

Looked up from germline, CDR1 is MNHEY and CDR2 is SVGAGI. J lost 2 bases, V lost 4 bases, and 7 bases had no gene match. There are 15 residues in the CDR3. Sample: PBMCs, mostly from graft donor cells, taken 360 days after TCRalphabeta/CD19-depleted stem cell transplant. The chain recombines TRBV6-5 with TRBJ1-1, with 7 nucleotides matching TRBD1. The source of this sequence is a male patient under 18 who had a stem cell transplant for acute myeloid leukemia, so the T cells may come from the graft donor. The CDR3 sequence: CASSFRGVGNTEAFF. CDR3 coding DNA: TGTGCCAGCAGTTTCAGGGGGGTGGGAAACACTGAAGCTTTCTTT.